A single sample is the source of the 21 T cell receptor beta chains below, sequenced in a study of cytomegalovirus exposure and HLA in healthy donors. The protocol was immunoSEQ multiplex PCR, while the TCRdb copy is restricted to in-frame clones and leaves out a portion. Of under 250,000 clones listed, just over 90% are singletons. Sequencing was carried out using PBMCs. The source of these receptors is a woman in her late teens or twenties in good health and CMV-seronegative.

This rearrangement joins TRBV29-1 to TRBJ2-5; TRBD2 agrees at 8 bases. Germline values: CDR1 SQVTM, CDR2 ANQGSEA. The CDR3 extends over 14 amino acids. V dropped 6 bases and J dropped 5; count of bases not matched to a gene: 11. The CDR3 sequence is CSVHGTSLAETQYF. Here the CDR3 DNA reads TGCAGCGTCCACGGGACTAGTCTCGCGGAGACCCAGTACTTC.

Here the CDR3 reads CAWRGITGWGGEETQYF. Here the CDR3 DNA reads TGTGCCTGGAGAGGGATCACTGGGTGGGGGGGAGAAGAGACCCAGTACTTC. The chain couples TRBV30 to TRBJ2-5, with 7 positions matching TRBD2. With V trimmed by 3 bases and J by 3 bases, 16 bases remained unmatched. CDR3 length: 17 residues. Germline CDR1 is GTSNPN and CDR2 is SVGIG (reference sequence). The full variable domain, with the rest looked up from reference TRBV30 and TRBJ2-5, is SQTIHQWPATLVQPVGSPLSLECTVEGTSNPNLYWYRQAAGRGLQLLFYSVGIGQISSEVPQNLSASRPQDRQFILSSKKLLLSDSGFYLCAWRGITGWGGEETQYFGPGTRLLVL.

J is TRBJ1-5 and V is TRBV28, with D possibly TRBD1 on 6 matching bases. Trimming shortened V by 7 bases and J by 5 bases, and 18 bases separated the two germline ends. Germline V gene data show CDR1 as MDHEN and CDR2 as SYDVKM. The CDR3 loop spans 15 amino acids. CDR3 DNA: TGTGCCAGCACTGATCCAGGGGCTCACGATCAGCCCCAGCATTTT. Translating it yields CASTDPGAHDQPQHF. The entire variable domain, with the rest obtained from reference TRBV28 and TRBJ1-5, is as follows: DVKVTQSSRYLVKRTGEKVFLECVQDMDHENMFWYRQDPGLGLRLIYFSYDVKMKEKGDIPEGYSVSREKKERFSLILESASTNQTSMYLCASTDPGAHDQPQHFGDGTRLSIL.

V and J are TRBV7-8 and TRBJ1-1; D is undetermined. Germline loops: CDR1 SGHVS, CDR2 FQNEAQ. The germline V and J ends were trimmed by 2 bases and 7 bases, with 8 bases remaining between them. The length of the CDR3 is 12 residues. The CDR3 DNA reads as TGTGCCAGCAGCTTAAGCCTGATTGAAGCTTTCTTT. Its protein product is CASSLSLIEAFF.

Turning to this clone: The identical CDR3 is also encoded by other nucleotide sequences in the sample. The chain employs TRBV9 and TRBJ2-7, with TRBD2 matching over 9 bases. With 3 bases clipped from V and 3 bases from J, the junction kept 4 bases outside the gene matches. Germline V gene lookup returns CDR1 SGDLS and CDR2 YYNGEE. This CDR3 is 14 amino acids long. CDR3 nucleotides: TGTGCCAGCAGCGCGGGACTAGCAGGCTACGAGCAGTACTTC. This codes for CASSAGLAGYEQYF.

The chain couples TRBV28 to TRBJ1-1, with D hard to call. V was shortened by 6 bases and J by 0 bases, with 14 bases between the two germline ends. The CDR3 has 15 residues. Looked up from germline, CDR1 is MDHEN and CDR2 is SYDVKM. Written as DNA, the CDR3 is TGTGCCAGCAGATCCTCCTCACTGTTGAACACTGAAGCTTTCTTT. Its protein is CASRSSSLLNTEAFF.

DNA of the CDR3: TGTGCCATCACCGGGACAGTAAAAAATGAAAAACTGTTTTTT. This encodes CAITGTVKNEKLFF. This chain joins TRBV10-3 and TRBJ1-4; the match to TRBD1 covers 7 bases. CDR1 ENHRY and CDR2 SYGVKD come from the germline V gene. The CDR3 consists of 14 residues. V lost 7 bases to trimming and J lost 5 bases; unmatched junction nucleotides: 7.

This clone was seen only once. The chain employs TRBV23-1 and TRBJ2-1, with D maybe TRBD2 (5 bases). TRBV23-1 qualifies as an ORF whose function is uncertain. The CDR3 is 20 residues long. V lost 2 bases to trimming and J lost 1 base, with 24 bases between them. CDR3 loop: CASSQPRGPPLIFSYNEQFF. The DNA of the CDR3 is TGCGCCAGCAGTCAACCCCGAGGGCCCCCGTTAATATTTTCCTACAATGAGCAGTTCTTC.

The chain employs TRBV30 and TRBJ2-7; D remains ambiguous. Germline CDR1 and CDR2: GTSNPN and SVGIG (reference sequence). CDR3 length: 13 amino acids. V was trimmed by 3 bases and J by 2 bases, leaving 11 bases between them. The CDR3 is CAWSDKDPYEQYF. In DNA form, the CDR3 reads TGTGCCTGGAGCGACAAAGATCCCTACGAGCAGTACTTC.

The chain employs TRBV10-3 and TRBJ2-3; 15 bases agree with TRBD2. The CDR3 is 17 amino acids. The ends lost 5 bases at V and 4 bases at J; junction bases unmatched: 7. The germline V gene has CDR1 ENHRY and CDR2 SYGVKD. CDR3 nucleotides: TGTGCCATCAGTAAGGGACTAGCGGGAGGAGGAGCAGATACGCAGTATTTT. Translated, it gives CAISKGLAGGGADTQYF.

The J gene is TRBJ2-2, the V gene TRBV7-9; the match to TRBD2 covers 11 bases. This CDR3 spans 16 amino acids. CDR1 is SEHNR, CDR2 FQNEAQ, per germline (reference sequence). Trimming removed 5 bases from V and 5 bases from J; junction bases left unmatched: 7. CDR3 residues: CASSRGLAVITGELFF. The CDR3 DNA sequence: TGTGCCAGCAGCCGGGGACTAGCGGTTATAACCGGGGAGCTGTTTTTT.

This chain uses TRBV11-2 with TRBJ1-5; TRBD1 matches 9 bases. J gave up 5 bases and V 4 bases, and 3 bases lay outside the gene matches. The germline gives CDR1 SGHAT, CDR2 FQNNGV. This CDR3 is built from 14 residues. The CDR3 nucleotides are TGTGCCAGCAGCTCTGACAGGGGGTATCAGCCCCAGCATTTT. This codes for CASSSDRGYQPQHF. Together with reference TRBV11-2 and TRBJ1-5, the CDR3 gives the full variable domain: EAGVAQSPRYKIIEKRQSVAFWCNPISGHATLYWYQQILGQGPKLLIQFQNNGVVDDSQLPKDRFSAERLKGVDSTLKIQPAKLEDSAVYLCASSSDRGYQPQHFGDGTRLSIL.

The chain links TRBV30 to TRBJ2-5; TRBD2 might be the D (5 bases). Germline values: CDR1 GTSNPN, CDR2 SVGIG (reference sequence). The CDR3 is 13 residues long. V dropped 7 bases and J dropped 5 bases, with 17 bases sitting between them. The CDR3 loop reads CASSGARGETQYF. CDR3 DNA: TGTGCCTCGAGCGGTGCCCGAGGGGAGACCCAGTACTTC.

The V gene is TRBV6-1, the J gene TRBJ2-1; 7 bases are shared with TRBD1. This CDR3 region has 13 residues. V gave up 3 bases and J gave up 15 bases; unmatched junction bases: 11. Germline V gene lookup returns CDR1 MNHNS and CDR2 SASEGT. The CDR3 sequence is CASSDFSTGDPFF. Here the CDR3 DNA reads TGTGCCAGCAGTGATTTCTCCACAGGGGACCCGTTCTTC.

CDR3 protein: CASSESTGQPMHGYTF. The CDR3 bases are TGTGCCAGCAGCGAATCAACAGGACAGCCCATGCATGGCTACACCTTC. This chain uses TRBV28 with TRBJ1-2, with TRBD1 as a possible D gene (6 bases). Trimming cost V 6 bases and J 6 bases, with 23 bases left between them. The CDR3 runs 16 residues. Germline-derived CDR1 and CDR2 are MDHEN and SYDVKM.

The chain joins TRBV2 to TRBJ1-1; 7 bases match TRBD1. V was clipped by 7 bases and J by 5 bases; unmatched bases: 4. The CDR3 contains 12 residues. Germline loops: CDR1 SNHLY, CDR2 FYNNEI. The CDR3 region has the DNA TGTGCCAGCAACCCGGACAGGACTGAAGCTTTCTTT. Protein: CASNPDRTEAFF.

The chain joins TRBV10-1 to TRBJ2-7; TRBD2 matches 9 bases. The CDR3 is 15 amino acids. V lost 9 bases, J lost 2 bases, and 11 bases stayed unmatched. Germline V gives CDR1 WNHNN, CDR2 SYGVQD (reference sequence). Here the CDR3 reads CASPWRVAGAYEQYF. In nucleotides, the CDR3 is TGCGCCAGTCCTTGGAGGGTAGCGGGGGCCTACGAGCAGTACTTC.

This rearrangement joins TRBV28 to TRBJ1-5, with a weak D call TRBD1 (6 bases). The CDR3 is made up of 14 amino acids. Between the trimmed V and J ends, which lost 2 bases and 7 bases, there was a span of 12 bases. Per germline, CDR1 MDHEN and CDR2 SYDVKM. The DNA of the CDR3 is TGTGCCAGCAGTTTAGGGGGCCGGAGACAGCCCCAGCATTTT. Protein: CASSLGGRRQPQHF.

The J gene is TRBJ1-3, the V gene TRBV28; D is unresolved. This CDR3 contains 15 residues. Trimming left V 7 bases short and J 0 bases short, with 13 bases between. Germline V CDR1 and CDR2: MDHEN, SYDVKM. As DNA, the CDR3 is TGTGCCAGCATGGGAGAGGTAAACTCTGGAAACACCATATATTTT. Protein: CASMGEVNSGNTIYF.

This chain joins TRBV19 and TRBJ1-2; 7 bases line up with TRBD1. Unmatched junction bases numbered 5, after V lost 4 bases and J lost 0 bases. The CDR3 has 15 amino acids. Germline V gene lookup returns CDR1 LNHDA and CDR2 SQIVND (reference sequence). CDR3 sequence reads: CASSKRTGTNYGYTF. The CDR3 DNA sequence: TGTGCCAGTAGTAAGCGGACAGGTACTAACTATGGCTACACCTTC.

In DNA, the CDR3 is TGTGCCAGCAGCTTTAATCCTAGCGGTCCCAATGAGCAGTTCTTC. As protein: CASSFNPSGPNEQFF. V is TRBV5-4 and J is TRBJ2-1; 7 bases match TRBD2. The ends lost 2 bases at V and 6 bases at J; junction bases unmatched: 8. Germline loops: CDR1 SGHNT, CDR2 YYREEE (reference sequence). The length of the CDR3 is 15 residues.